This TCR beta chain is from a study of cytomegalovirus exposure and HLA in healthy donors. Donors had nominal health at sampling but likely had unrecorded immune exposures. In regard to this clone: Its antigen remains unknown.

PCR was performed using 60 Vbeta and 13 Jbeta primers. Sequencing used immunoSEQ multiplex PCR; TCRdb keeps in-frame clones, though not all of them. In all, the sample yields 180,000 or so clones. Study-level points and caveats: In vitro checks showed that a few CMV-associated chains really do target CMV antigens.

The receptor's source is a woman between 18 and 29 years old in good health and CMV-seropositive. The sample taken for sequencing was PBMCs.

CDR3 region: CASSPNQETQYF. CDR3 in DNA: TGTGCCAGCAGCCCTAACCAAGAGACCCAGTACTTC. This chain joins TRBV13 and TRBJ2-5; unclear D gene. Per the germline V gene, CDR1 is PRHDT and CDR2 is FYEKMQ (reference sequence). CDR3 length: 12 residues. Between the trimmed V and J ends, which lost 5 bases and 0 bases, there was a span of 4 bases.